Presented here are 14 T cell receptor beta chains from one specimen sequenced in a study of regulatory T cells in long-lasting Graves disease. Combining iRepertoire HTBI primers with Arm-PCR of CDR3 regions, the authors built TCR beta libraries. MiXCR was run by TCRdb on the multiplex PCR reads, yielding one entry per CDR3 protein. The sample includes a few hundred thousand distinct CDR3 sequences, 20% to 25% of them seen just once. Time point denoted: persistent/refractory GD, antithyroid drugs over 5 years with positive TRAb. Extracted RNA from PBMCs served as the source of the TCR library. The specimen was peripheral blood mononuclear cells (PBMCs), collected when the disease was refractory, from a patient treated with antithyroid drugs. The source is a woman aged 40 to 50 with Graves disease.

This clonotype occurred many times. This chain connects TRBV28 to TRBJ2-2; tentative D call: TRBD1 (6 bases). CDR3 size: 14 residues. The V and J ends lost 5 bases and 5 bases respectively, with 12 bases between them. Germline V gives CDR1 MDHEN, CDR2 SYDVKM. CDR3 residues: CASSVLGGTGELFF. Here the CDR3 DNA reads TGTGCCAGCAGTGTCCTAGGGGGAACCGGGGAGCTGTTTTTT.

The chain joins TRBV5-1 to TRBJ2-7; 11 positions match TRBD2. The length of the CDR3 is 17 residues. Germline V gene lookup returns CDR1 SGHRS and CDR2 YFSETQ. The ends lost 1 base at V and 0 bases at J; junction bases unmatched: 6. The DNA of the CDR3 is TGCGCCAGCAGCTTGCGTGCTACTAGCGGGAGCTCCTACGAGCAGTACTTC. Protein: CASSLRATSGSSYEQYF.

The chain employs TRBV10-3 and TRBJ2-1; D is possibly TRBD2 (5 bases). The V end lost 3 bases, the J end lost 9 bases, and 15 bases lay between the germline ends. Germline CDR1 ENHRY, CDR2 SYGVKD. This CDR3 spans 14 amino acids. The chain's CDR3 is CAISDYSTGIEQFF. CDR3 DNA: TGTGCCATCAGTGACTACTCTACGGGGATTGAGCAGTTCTTC.

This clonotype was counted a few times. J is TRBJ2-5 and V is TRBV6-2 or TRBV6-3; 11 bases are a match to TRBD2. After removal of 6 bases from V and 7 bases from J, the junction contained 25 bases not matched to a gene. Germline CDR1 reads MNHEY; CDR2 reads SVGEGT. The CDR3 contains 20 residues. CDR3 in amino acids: CASRPTVVTGQLAGDWTQYF. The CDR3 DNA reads TGTGCCAGCAGACCCACGGTCGTGACAGGGCAACTAGCGGGAGATTGGACCCAGTACTTC.

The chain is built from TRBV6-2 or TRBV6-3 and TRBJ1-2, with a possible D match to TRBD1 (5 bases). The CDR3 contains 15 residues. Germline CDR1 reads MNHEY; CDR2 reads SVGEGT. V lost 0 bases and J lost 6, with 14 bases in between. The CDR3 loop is CASSYSTAPLDGYTF. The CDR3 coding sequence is TGTGCCAGCAGTTACTCGACAGCTCCTCTCGATGGCTACACCTTC.

The CDR3 sequence: CASSLESPGVRYEQYF. The CDR3, as DNA: TGCGCCAGCAGCTTGGAGTCCCCCGGGGTCCGCTACGAGCAGTACTTC. The genes are TRBV5-1 and TRBJ2-7, with D perhaps TRBD2 (5 bases). CDR3 length equals 16 residues. Germline V lookup: CDR1 SGHRS, CDR2 YFSETQ. V gave up 0 bases and J gave up 3 bases, with 16 bases separating them.

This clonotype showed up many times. The CDR3 is CASSLGYAGGGDEQYF. The CDR3 DNA sequence: TGTGCCAGCAGCTTAGGTTACGCGGGAGGCGGGGACGAGCAGTACTTC. The gene calls are TRBV11-2 and TRBJ2-7; 8 bases align to TRBD2. From germline, CDR1 is SGHAT and CDR2 FQNNGV. The CDR3 totals 16 residues. With 1 base clipped from V and 5 bases from J, the junction kept 10 bases outside the gene matches. Supplemented by reference TRBV11-2 and TRBJ2-7, the full variable domain reads EAGVAQSPRYKIIEKRQSVAFWCNPISGHATLYWYQQILGQGPKLLIQFQNNGVVDDSQLPKDRFSAERLKGVDSTLKIQPAKLEDSAVYLCASSLGYAGGGDEQYFGPGTRLTVT.

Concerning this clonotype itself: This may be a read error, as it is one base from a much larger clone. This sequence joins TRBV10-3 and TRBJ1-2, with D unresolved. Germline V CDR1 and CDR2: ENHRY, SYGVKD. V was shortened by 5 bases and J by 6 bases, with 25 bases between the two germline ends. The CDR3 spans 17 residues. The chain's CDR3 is CAISYKRKFSGPDGYTF. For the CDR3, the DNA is TGTGCCATCAGTTATAAGAGGAAGTTTTCCGGGCCGGATGGCTACACCTTC.

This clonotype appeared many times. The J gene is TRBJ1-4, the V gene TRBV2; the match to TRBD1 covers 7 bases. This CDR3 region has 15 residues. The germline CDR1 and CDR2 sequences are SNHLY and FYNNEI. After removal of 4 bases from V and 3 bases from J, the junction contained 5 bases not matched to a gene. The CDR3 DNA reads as TGTGCCAGCAGTGCCCAGGGACAGCCTAATGAAAAACTGTTTTTT. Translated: CASSAQGQPNEKLFF.

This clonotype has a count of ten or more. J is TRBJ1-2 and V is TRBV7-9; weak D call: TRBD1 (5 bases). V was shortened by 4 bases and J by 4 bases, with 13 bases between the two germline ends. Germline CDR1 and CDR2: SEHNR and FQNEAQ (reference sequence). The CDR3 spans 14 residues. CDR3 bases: TGTGCCAGCAGCTCACCTTTGGGGCTCTATGGCTACACCTTC. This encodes CASSSPLGLYGYTF.

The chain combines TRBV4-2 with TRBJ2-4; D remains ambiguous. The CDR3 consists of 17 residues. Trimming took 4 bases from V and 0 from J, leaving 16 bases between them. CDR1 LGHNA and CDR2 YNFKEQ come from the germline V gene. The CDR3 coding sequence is TGTGCCAGCAGCCGCACCCCGGGCCTACTAGCCAAAAACATTCAGTACTTC. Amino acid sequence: CASSRTPGLLAKNIQYF.

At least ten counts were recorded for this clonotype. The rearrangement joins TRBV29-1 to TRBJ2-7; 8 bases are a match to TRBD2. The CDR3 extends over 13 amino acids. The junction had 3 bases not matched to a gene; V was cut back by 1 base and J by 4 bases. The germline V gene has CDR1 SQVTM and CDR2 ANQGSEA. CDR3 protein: CSVEAGGRYEQYF. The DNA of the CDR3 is TGCAGCGTTGAAGCGGGAGGGCGATACGAGCAGTACTTC.

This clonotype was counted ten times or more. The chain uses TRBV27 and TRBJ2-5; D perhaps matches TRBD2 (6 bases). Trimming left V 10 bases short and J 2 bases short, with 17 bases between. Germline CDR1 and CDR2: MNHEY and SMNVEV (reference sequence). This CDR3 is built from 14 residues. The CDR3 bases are TGTGCCACCGCCGGGGGACGGAAACAAGAGACCCAGTACTTC. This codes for CATAGGRKQETQYF.

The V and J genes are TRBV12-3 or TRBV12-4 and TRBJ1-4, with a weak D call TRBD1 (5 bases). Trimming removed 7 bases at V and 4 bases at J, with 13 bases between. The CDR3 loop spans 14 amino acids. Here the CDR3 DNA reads TGTGCCAGCACCTCGGGACCGATTAATGAAAAACTGTTTTTT. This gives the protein CASTSGPINEKLFF.